The rows below give T cell receptor beta chains drawn from one sample of a study of breast tumors, draining lymph nodes, adjacent tissues. TCRdb redid the calling of the multiplex PCR reads with MiXCR, one entry per CDR3 protein. The sample consists of over 60,000 distinct CDR3 sequences, approximately 40% of them appearing once. Source material: breast tumor tissue. The receptors shown here come from a female donor with breast cancer. Some clones in this sample may be carry-over from other donors' samples. CDR3s include the opening cysteine and the closing phenylalanine or tryptophan. The D gene is left open where the match is weak. Clone size is given for some rows only: seen once, a few or many times, or a class if the clone is expanded.

CASSRTSRSENF,TGTGCCAGCAGCCGAACTAGCCGCTCCGAAAACTTC,TRBV14,once,TRBJ2-1,12,-
CATSDFPSTGQETQYF,TGTGCCACCAGTGATTTCCCCTCGACAGGGCAAGAGACCCAGTACTTC,TRBV24-1,many,TRBJ2-5,16,TRBD1
CASSLLVGSQETQYF,TGTGCCAGCAGTTTATTGGTGGGGAGCCAAGAGACCCAGTACTTC,TRBV12-3/TRBV12-4,-,TRBJ2-5,15,-
CASSPGTRKEYEQFF,TGTGCCAGCAGTCCCGGGACACGAAAAGAGTATGAGCAGTTCTTC,TRBV12-3/TRBV12-4,once,TRBJ2-1,15,-
CASSSGTGPDTQYF,TGTGCCAGCAGCTCCGGGACAGGGCCAGATACGCAGTATTTT,TRBV7-3,many,TRBJ2-3,14,TRBD1
CASSQGPTNEQFF,TGCGCCAGCAGCCAGGGACCAACCAATGAGCAGTTCTTC,TRBV4-1,many,TRBJ2-1,13,-
CASSLGPRSTTEAFF,TGTGCCAGCAGCTTGGGGCCCCGGTCTACCACTGAAGCTTTCTTT,TRBV5-6,-,TRBJ1-1,15,-
CASSRVGGYTEQFF,TGTGCCAGTAGTCGGGTGGGGGGGTACACAGAGCAGTTCTTC,TRBV19,-,TRBJ2-1,14,TRBD2
CASNKGTDLYEQYF,TGTGCCAGCAATAAGGGAACGGATCTCTACGAGCAGTACTTC,TRBV2,-,TRBJ2-7,14,-
CASSPAGGDNRGRPISGANVLTF,TGTGCCAGCTCACCAGCGGGGGGAGACAACAGGGGGCGCCCGATTTCTGGGGCCAACGTCCTGACTTTC,TRBV9,-,TRBJ2-6,23,-
CASSLTGTSGDRKYF,TGTGCCAGCAGCCTGACCGGGACTAGCGGGGACCGGAAGTATTTT,TRBV14,many,TRBJ2-3,15,TRBD2
CASSLAGGPQTQYF,TGTGCCAGCAGTTTAGCGGGGGGGCCGCAGACCCAGTACTTC,TRBV12-3/TRBV12-4,many,TRBJ2-5,14,-
CASSAQRGGHEQYF,TGTGCCAGCAGCGCCCAGCGGGGGGGCCACGAGCAGTACTTC,TRBV9,many,TRBJ2-7,14,TRBD2
CASSVGPRSIRHTEAFF,TGCGCCAGCAGCGTCGGACCTCGATCAATCCGTCACACTGAAGCTTTCTTT,TRBV5-1,-,TRBJ1-1,17,-
CASSSRGKREETQYF,TGTGCCAGCAGCTCCCGCGGGAAGCGGGAAGAGACCCAGTACTTC,TRBV11-2,many,TRBJ2-5,15,-
CASSTTSTDTQYF,TGTGCCAGCAGCACAACTAGCACAGATACGCAGTATTTT,TRBV9,-,TRBJ2-3,13,-
CSARSFQGAYGYTF,TGCAGTGCTAGATCGTTCCAGGGGGCTTATGGCTACACCTTC,TRBV20-1,medium-sized,TRBJ1-2,14,TRBD1
CATSRGRVGGVYNEQFF,TGTGCCACCAGCAGAGGGCGCGTGGGGGGGGTTTACAATGAGCAGTTCTTC,TRBV15,-,TRBJ2-1,17,TRBD2
CAWSVGGDTEAFF,TGTGCCTGGAGTGTGGGTGGGGACACTGAAGCTTTCTTT,TRBV30,few,TRBJ1-1,13,-
CASSIGYRGRGQYTDTQYF,TGTGCCAGTAGTATAGGATACAGGGGACGGGGGCAGTACACAGATACGCAGTATTTT,TRBV19,-,TRBJ2-3,19,-
CASIGTGGRETQYF,TGTGCCAGCATAGGAACAGGGGGCCGAGAGACCCAGTACTTC,TRBV2,-,TRBJ2-5,14,TRBD1
CASSLTGGSPYNEQFF,TGTGCCAGCAGCTTAACAGGCGGGAGCCCGTACAATGAGCAGTTCTTC,TRBV11-2,-,TRBJ2-1,16,TRBD2
CASSLEPGSGNTIYF,TGTGCCAGCAGCTTAGAACCAGGCTCTGGAAACACCATATATTTT,TRBV11-2,many,TRBJ1-3,15,-
CASSPGGF,TGTGCCAGCAGCCCGGGGGGGTTC,TRBV7-8,-,TRBJ2-1,8,TRBD2
CASSEADLGKLFF,TGTGCCAGCAGTGAAGCAGACCTGGGGAAACTGTTTTTT,TRBV2,many,TRBJ1-4,13,-
CASSHGGRDQETQYF,TGCGCCAGCAGCCATGGGGGCCGTGACCAAGAGACCCAGTACTTC,TRBV10-1,-,TRBJ2-5,15,-
CASSYPYGESVSEAFF,TGTGCCAGCAGTTACCCTTACGGGGAGTCGGTGTCTGAAGCTTTCTTT,TRBV6-6,many,TRBJ1-1,16,-
CASSRDKGETQYF,TGTGCCAGCAGTCGGGACAAGGGAGAGACCCAGTACTTC,TRBV27,-,TRBJ2-5,13,-
CASSRRTGAYEQYF,TGTGCCAGCAGTAGGCGGACAGGAGCCTACGAGCAGTACTTC,TRBV27,many,TRBJ2-7,14,TRBD1
CSASWGGGGEQYF,TGCAGTGCTAGTTGGGGAGGTGGCGGCGAGCAGTACTTC,TRBV20-1,many,TRBJ2-7,13,-
CASMPATSYNGQFF,TGTGCCAGCATGCCGGCCACGAGCTACAATGGGCAGTTCTTC,TRBV12-3/TRBV12-4,-,TRBJ2-1,14,-
CAITQGCANTGELFF,TGTGCCATCACCCAGGGCTGTGCGAACACCGGGGAGCTGTTTTTT,TRBV2,-,TRBJ2-2,15,-
CASSEGSPNQPQHF,TGTGCCAGCAGTGAAGGCAGCCCCAATCAGCCCCAGCATTTT,TRBV2,medium-sized,TRBJ1-5,14,-
CASSVGLGNEQFF,TGTGCCAGCAGCGTAGGGTTAGGGAATGAGCAGTTCTTC,TRBV9,many,TRBJ2-1,13,-
CASSYWTGENTEAFF,TGTGCCAGCAGCTACTGGACAGGGGAGAACACTGAAGCTTTCTTT,TRBV7-8,-,TRBJ1-1,15,TRBD1
CASSGTGIGETQYF,TGCGCCAGCAGCGGCACAGGGATTGGGGAGACCCAGTACTTC,TRBV5-1,many,TRBJ2-5,14,-
CSVMTGTGGNEQFF,TGCAGCGTAATGACCGGGACAGGGGGCAATGAGCAGTTCTTC,TRBV29-1,many,TRBJ2-1,14,TRBD1
CASSLRLEMSYEQYF,TGTGCCAGCAGTTTACGACTGGAAATGTCCTACGAGCAGTACTTC,TRBV27,many,TRBJ2-7,15,-
CATSDLGGAGAILNEQYF,TGTGCCACCAGTGATTTGGGTGGAGCGGGGGCCATACTCAATGAGCAGTATTTT,TRBV24-1,few,TRBJ2-3,18,TRBD2